The 5 T cell receptor beta chains presented below share a single source sample, sequenced in a study of blood T cells in healthy people across ages. Through a sample-barcoded 5' primer and a J-beta primer mix, a second PCR was run for 7 to 11 cycles. In TCRdb, the 5' RACE reads were re-called with MiXCR into one record per CDR3 protein. The sample consists of under 1,000,000 distinct CDR3 sequences, about 46% of them appearing once. The sequencing input was blood. All receptors come from a man at least 80 years old in good health.

The CDR3 DNA reads TGTGCCAGCAGCCTGAGACTAGCGGGTCAAGAGACCCAGTACTTC. It specifies CASSLRLAGQETQYF. The chain has TRBV4-2 and TRBJ2-5; 10 nucleotides match TRBD2. Trimming cost V 4 bases and J 2 bases; bases outside gene matches: 4. The germline gives CDR1 LGHNA, CDR2 YNFKEQ. The CDR3 is 15 amino acids.

The genes are TRBV7-2 and TRBJ2-1; 7 bases are shared with TRBD2. The V segment lost 1 base and the J segment 7 bases; nucleotides outside the gene matches: 4. Germline CDR1 SGHTA, CDR2 FQGNSA. The CDR3 spans 14 residues. The CDR3: CASSLDSGPNEQFF. The CDR3 DNA sequence: TGTGCCAGCAGCTTAGATAGCGGGCCAAATGAGCAGTTCTTC.

The CDR3 region has the DNA TGCAGTGCTAGGAAGGCAACTAGCACAGATACGCAGTATTTT. Amino acids: CSARKATSTDTQYF. The genes are TRBV20-1 and TRBJ2-3; D not resolved. Per germline, CDR1 DFQATT and CDR2 SNEGSKA (reference sequence). The CDR3 length is 14 residues. With 3 bases removed from V and 0 bases from J, the gap between germline ends came to 10 bases.

The J gene is TRBJ2-7, the V gene TRBV7-9; D gene uncertain. V was shortened by 0 bases and J by 5 bases, with 8 bases between the two germline ends. This CDR3 region has 13 residues. Germline CDR1 reads SEHNR; CDR2 reads FQNEAQ (reference sequence). The CDR3 sequence: CASSLAGQDEQYF. CDR3 sequence (DNA): TGTGCCAGCAGCTTAGCAGGCCAGGACGAGCAGTACTTC.

This chain links TRBV28 with TRBJ2-3; 8 bases line up with TRBD2. This CDR3 has 16 residues. Germline trimming cut 4 bases from V and 6 bases from J; bases unmatched to any gene: 12. The germline V gene has CDR1 MDHEN and CDR2 SYDVKM. In DNA, the CDR3 is TGTGCCAGCAGTTCCAAAGCGGGAGCAACCGAGGATACGCAGTATTTT. This translates into CASSSKAGATEDTQYF. Together with reference TRBV28 and TRBJ2-3, the CDR3 gives the full variable domain: DVKVTQSSRYLVKRTGEKVFLECVQDMDHENMFWYRQDPGLGLRLIYFSYDVKMKEKGDIPEGYSVSREKKERFSLILESASTNQTSMYLCASSSKAGATEDTQYFGPGTRLTVL.